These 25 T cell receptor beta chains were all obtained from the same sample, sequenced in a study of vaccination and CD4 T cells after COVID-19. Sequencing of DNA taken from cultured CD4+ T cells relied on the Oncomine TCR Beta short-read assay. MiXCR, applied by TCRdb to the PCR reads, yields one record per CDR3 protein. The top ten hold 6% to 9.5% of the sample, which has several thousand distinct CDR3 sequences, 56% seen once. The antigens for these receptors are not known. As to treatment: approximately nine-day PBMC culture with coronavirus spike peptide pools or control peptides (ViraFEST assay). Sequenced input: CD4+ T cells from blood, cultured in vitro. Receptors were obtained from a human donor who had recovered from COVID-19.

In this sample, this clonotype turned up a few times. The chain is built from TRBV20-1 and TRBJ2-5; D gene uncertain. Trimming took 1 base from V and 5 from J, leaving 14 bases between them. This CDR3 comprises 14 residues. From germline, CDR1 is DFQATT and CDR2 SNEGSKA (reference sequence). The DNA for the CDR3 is TGCAGTGCTAGAGGTTTCCAGGACCCCGAGACCCAGTACTTC. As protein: CSARGFQDPETQYF.

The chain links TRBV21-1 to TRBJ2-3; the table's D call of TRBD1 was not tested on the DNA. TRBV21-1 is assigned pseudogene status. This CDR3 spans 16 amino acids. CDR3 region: CAGQTGTAKKTDTQYF. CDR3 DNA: TGTGCCGGCCAGACCGGGACAGCAAAAAAGACAGATACGCAGTATTTT.

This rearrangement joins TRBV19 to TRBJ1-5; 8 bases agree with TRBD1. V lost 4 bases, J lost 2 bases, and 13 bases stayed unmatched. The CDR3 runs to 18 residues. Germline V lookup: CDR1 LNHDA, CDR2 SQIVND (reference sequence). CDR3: CASSRDPTGALGNQPQHF. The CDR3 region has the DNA TGTGCCAGTAGTAGGGACCCGACAGGGGCTTTGGGCAATCAGCCCCAGCATTTT. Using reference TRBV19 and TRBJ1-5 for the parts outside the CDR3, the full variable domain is DGGITQSPKYLFRKEGQNVTLSCEQNLNHDAMYWYRQDPGQGLRLIYYSQIVNDFQKGDIAEGYSVSREKKESFPLTVTSAQKNPTAFYLCASSRDPTGALGNQPQHFGDGTRLSIL.

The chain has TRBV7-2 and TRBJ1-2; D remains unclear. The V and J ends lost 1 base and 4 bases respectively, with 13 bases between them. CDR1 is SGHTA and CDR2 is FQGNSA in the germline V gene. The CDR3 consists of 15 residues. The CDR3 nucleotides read TGTGCCAGCAGCTTAGATCAGACGAGGAGCTATGGCTACACCTTC. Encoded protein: CASSLDQTRSYGYTF.

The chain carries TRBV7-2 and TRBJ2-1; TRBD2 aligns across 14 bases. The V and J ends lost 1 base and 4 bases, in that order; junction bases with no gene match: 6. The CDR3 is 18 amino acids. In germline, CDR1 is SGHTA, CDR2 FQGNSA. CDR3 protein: CASSLEGTSGRFYNEQFF. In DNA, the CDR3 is TGTGCCAGCAGCTTAGAGGGGACTAGCGGGAGATTTTACAATGAGCAGTTCTTC.

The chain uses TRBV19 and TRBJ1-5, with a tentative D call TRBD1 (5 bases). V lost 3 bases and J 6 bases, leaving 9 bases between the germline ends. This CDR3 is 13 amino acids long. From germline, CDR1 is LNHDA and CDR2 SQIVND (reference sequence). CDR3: CASSISRGQPQHF. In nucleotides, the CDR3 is TGTGCCAGTAGTATCTCGAGGGGTCAGCCCCAGCATTTT.

In nucleotides, the CDR3 is TGCAGCGTCGGACCTCCGGGACTAGAGACCGGGGAGCTGTTTTTT. It is translated as CSVGPPGLETGELFF. V usage is TRBV29-1 and J usage is TRBJ2-2, with TRBD2 identical over 8 bases. J lost 5 bases, V lost 6 bases, and 11 bases had no gene match. CDR3 length equals 15 residues. Germline V lookup: CDR1 SQVTM, CDR2 ANQGSEA.

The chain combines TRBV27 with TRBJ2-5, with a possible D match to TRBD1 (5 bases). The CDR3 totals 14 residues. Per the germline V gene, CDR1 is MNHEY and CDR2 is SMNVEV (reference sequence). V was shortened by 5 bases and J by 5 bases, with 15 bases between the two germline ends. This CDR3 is CASSPTVRQETQYF. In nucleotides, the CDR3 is TGTGCCAGCAGTCCAACAGTACGACAGGAGACCCAGTACTTC.

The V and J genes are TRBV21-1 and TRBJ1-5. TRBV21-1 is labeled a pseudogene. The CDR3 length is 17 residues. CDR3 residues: CASSNRGVGGSNQPQHF. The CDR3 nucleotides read TGTGCCAGCAGCAACCGGGGGGTAGGAGGGAGCAATCAGCCCCAGCATTTT.

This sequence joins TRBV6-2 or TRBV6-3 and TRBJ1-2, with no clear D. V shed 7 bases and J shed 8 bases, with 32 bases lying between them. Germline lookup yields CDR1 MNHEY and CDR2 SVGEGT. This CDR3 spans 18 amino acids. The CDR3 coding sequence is TGTGCCAGCAACGAGCCGGCTTTAACCTATTCACGGAACGGAGGCTACACCTTC. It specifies CASNEPALTYSRNGGYTF.

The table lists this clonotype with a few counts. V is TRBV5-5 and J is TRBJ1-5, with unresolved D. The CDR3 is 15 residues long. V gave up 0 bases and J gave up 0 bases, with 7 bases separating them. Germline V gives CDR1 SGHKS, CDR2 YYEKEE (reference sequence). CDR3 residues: CASSLGRNSNQPQHF. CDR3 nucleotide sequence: TGTGCCAGCAGCTTGGGACGGAATAGCAATCAGCCCCAGCATTTT. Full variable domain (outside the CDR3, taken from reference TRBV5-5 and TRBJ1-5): DAGVTQSPTHLIKTRGQQVTLRCSPISGHKSVSWYQQVLGQGPQFIFQYYEKEERGRGNFPDRFSARQFPNYSSELNVNALLLGDSALYLCASSLGRNSNQPQHFGDGTRLSIL.

The CDR3 nucleotides are TGTGCCAGCAGCTACATGGTCACTAACCCGGGGAATGAGCAGTTCTTC. Amino acids: CASSYMVTNPGNEQFF. The genes are TRBV11-2 and TRBJ2-1; tentatively, D is TRBD2 (5 bases). V was shortened by 4 bases and J by 7 bases, with 20 bases between the two germline ends. This CDR3 is 16 amino acids long. Germline lookup yields CDR1 SGHAT and CDR2 FQNNGV.

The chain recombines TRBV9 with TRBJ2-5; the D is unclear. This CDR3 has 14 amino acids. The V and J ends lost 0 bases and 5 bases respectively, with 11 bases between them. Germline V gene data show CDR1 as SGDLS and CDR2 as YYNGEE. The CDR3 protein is CASSVGVRGETQYF. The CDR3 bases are TGTGCCAGCAGCGTAGGGGTTAGAGGTGAGACCCAGTACTTC.

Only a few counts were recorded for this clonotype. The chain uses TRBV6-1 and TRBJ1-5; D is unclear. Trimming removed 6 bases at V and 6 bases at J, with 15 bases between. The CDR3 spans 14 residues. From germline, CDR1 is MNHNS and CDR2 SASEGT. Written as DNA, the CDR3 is TGTGCCAGCAGGCCACCGGGCGCGGCTCAGCCCCAGCATTTT. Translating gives CASRPPGAAQPQHF.

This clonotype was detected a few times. CDR3 loop: CSAAGPTGISQPQHF. DNA of the CDR3: TGCAGTGCGGCGGGCCCTACAGGGATCAGTCAGCCCCAGCATTTT. This sequence joins TRBV20-1 and TRBJ1-5; maybe TRBD1 (6 bases). CDR3 length: 15 residues. The ends were cut back, 6 bases at V and 6 bases at J, with 21 bases in the middle. Germline loops: CDR1 DFQATT, CDR2 SNEGSKA (reference sequence).

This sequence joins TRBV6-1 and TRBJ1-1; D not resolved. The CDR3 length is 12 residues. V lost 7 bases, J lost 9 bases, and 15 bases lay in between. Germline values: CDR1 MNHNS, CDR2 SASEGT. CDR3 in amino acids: CASKDGDRKAFF. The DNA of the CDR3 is TGTGCCAGCAAGGATGGAGACCGGAAAGCTTTCTTT.

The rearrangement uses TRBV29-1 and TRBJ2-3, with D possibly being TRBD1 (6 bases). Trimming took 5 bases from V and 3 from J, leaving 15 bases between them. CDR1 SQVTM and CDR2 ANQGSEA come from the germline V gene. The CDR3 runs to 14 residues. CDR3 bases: TGCAGCGTTTACCCCCCCGGACAGACAGATACGCAGTATTTT. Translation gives CSVYPPGQTDTQYF.

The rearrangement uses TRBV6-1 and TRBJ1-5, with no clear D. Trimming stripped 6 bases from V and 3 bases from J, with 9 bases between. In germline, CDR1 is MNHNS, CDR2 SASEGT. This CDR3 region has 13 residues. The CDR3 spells CASSWLFNQPQHF. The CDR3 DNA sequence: TGTGCCAGCAGCTGGCTATTCAATCAGCCCCAGCATTTT.

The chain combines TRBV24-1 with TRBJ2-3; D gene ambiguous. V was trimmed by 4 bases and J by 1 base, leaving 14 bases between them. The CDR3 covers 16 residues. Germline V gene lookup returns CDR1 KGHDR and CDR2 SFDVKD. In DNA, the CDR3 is TGTGCCACCAGTGACCCATGGGGATCTCGCACAGATACGCAGTATTTT. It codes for CATSDPWGSRTDTQYF.

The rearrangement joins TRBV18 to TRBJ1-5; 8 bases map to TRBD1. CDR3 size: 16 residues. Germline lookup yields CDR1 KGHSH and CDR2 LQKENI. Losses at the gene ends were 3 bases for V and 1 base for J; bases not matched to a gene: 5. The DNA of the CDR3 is TGTGCCAGCTCACCGGGACAGGTTTGGAGCAATCAGCCCCAGCATTTT. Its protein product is CASSPGQVWSNQPQHF.

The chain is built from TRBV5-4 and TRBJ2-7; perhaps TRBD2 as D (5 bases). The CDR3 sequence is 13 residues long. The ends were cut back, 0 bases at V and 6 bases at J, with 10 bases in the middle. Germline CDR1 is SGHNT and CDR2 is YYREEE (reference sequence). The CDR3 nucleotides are TGTGCCAGCAGCTTGGACCGCGCGGGCGAGCAGTACTTC. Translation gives CASSLDRAGEQYF.

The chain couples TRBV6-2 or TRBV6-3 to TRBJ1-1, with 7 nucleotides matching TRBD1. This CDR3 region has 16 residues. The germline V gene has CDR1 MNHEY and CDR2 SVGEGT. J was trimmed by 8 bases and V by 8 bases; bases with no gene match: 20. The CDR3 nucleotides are TGTGCCAGCGTGAACAGGGCAGGGGGACCCCAGGTGGAAGCTTTCTTT. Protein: CASVNRAGGPQVEAFF.

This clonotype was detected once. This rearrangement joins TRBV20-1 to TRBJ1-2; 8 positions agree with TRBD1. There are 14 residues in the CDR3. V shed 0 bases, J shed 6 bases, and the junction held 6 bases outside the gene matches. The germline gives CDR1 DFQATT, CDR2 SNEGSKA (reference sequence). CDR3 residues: CSAREAARGHGYTF. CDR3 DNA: TGCAGTGCTAGAGAGGCCGCCAGGGGGCATGGCTACACCTTC.

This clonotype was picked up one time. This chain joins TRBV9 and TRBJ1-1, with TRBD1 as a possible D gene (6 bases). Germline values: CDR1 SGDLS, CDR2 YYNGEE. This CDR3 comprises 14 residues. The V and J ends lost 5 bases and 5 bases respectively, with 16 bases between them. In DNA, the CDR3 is TGTGCCAGCAGTCGGTCGGGAGGGGGAACTGAAGCTTTCTTT. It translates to CASSRSGGGTEAFF. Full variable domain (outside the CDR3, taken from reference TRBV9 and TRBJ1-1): DSGVTQTPKHLITATGQRVTLRCSPRSGDLSVYWYQQSLDQGLQFLIQYYNGEERAKGNILERFSAQQFPDLHSELNLSSLELGDSALYFCASSRSGGGTEAFFGQGTRLTVV.

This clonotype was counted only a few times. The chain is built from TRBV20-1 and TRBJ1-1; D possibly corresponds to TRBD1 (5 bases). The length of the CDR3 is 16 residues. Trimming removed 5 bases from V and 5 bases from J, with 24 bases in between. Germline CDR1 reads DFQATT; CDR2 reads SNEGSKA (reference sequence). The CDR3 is CSAGGERGRLSTEAFF. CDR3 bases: TGCAGTGCTGGAGGGGAAAGGGGCAGGTTGAGTACTGAAGCTTTCTTT.